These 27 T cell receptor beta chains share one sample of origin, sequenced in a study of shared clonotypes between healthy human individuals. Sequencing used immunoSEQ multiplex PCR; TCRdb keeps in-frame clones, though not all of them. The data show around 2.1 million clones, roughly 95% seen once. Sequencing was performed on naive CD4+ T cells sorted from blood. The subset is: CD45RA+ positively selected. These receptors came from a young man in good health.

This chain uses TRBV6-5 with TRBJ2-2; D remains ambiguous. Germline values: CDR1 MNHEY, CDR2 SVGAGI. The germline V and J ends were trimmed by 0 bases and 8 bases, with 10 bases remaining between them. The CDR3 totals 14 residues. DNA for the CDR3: TGTGCCAGCAGTTACTCTGGACCCACAGGGGAGCTGTTTTTT. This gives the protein CASSYSGPTGELFF.

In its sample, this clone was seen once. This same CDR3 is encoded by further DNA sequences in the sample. The CDR3 region has the DNA TGCGCCAGCAGCTTGGCGGGCAGCTCTGGGGCCAACGTCCTGACTTTC. Its translation is CASSLAGSSGANVLTF. The J gene is TRBJ2-6, the V gene TRBV5-1; no firm D call. The germline gives CDR1 SGHRS, CDR2 YFSETQ. This CDR3 has 16 residues. Trimming left V 0 bases short and J 0 bases short, with 7 bases between.

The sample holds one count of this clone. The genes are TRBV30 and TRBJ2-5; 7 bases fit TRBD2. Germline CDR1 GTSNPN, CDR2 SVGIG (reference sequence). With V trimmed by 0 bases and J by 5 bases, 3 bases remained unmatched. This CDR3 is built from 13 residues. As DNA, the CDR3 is TGTGCCTGGAGTGTAAACGGGAGGGAGACCCAGTACTTC. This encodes CAWSVNGRETQYF.

This CDR3 reads CASSGGTSGRQETQYF. The CDR3 coding sequence is TGTGCCAGCAGCGGTGGGACTAGCGGGAGACAAGAGACCCAGTACTTC. The rearrangement links TRBV5-6 to TRBJ2-5; 14 nucleotides agree with TRBD2. V was clipped by 4 bases and J by 2 bases; unmatched bases: 4. CDR1 and CDR2 from the germline V gene are SGHDT and YYEEEE. This CDR3 region has 16 residues. Complete variable domain (other parts from reference TRBV5-6 and TRBJ2-5): DAGVTQSPTHLIKTRGQQVTLRCSPKSGHDTVSWYQQALGQGPQFIFQYYEEEERQRGNFPDRFSGHQFPNYSSELNVNALLLGDSALYLCASSGGTSGRQETQYFGPGTRLLVL.

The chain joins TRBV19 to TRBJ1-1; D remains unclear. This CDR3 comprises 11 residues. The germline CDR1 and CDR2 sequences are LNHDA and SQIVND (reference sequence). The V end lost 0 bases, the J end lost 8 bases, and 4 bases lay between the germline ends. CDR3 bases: TGTGCCAGTAGTATAGAGGGAGAAGCTTTCTTT. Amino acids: CASSIEGEAFF.

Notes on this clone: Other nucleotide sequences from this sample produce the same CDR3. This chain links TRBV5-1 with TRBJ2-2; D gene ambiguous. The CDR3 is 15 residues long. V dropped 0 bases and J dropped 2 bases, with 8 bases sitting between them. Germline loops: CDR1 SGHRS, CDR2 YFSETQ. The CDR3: CASSLVPGNTGELFF. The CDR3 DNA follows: TGCGCCAGCAGCTTGGTTCCAGGTAACACCGGGGAGCTGTTTTTT.

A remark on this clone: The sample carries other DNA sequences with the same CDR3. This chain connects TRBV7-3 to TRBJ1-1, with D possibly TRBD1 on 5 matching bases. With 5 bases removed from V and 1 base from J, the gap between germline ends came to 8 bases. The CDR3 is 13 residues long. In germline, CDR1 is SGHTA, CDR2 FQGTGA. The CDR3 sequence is CASSRDRNTEAFF. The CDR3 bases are TGTGCCAGCAGCCGGGACCGGAACACTGAAGCTTTCTTT.

The CDR3 nucleotides read TGTGCCAGCAGCGGGCCCCTGGCCCTGACAGATACGCAGTATTTT. This encodes CASSGPLALTDTQYF. The genes are TRBV9 and TRBJ2-3; no reliable D call. Trimming removed 3 bases at V and 3 bases at J, with 14 bases between. CDR3 length: 15 residues. Germline values: CDR1 SGDLS, CDR2 YYNGEE.

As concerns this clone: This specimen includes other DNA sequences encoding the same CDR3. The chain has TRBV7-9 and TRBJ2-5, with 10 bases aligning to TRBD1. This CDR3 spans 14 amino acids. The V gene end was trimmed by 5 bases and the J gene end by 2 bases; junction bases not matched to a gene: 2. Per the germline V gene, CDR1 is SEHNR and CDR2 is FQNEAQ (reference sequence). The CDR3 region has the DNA TGTGCCAGCAGCCGGACAGGGGGACAAGAGACCCAGTACTTC. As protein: CASSRTGGQETQYF. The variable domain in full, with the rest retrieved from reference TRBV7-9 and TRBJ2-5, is DTGVSQNPRHKITKRGQNVTFRCDPISEHNRLYWYRQTLGQGPEFLTYFQNEAQLEKSRLLSDRFSAERPKGSFSTLEIQRTEQGDSAMYLCASSRTGGQETQYFGPGTRLLVL.

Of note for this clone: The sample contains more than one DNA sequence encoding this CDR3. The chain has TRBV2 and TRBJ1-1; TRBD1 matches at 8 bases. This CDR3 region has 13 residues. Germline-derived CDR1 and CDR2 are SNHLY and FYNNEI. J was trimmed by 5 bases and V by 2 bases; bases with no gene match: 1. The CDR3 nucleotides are TGTGCCAGCAGTGAAACAGGGGGGACTGAAGCTTTCTTT. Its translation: CASSETGGTEAFF.

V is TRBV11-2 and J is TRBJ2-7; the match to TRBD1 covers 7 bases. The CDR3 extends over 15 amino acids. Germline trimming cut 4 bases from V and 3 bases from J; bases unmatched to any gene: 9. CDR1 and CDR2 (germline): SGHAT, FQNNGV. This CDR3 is CASSSERGLLYEQYF. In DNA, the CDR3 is TGTGCCAGCAGCTCGGAAAGGGGGCTACTCTACGAGCAGTACTTC. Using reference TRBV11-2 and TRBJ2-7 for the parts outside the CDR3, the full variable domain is EAGVAQSPRYKIIEKRQSVAFWCNPISGHATLYWYQQILGQGPKLLIQFQNNGVVDDSQLPKDRFSAERLKGVDSTLKIQPAKLEDSAVYLCASSSERGLLYEQYFGPGTRLTVT.

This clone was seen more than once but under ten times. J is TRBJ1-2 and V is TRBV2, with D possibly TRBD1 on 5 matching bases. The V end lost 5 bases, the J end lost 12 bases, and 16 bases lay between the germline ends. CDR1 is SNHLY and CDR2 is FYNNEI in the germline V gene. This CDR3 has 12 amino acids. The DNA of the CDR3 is TGTGCCAGCAGTCCCTGGGGCCCCGAGAACACCTTC. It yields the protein CASSPWGPENTF.

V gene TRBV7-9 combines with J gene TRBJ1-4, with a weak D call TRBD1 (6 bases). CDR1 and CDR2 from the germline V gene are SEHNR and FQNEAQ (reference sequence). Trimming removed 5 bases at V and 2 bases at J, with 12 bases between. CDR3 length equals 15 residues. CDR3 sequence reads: CASSEQGTTNEKLFF. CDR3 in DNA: TGTGCCAGCAGCGAACAGGGAACGACTAATGAAAAACTGTTTTTT.

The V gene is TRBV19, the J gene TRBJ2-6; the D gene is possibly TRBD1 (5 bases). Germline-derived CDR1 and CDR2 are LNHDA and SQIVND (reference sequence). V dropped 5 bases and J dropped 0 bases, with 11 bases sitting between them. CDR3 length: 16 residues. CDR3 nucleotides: TGTGCCAGTAGTCCCCAGGGTATCTCTGGGGCCAACGTCCTGACTTTC. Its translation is CASSPQGISGANVLTF.

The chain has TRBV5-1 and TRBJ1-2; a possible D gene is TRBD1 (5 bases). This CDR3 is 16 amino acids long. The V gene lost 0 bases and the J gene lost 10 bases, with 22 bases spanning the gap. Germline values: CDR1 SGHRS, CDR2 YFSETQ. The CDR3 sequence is CASSLGGVGTASDYTF. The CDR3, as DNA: TGCGCCAGCAGCTTGGGAGGGGTCGGGACGGCCTCTGACTACACCTTC.

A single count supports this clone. Here the CDR3 reads CASRDRRNTEAFF. The DNA of the CDR3 is TGCGCCAGCAGGGACAGGAGGAACACTGAAGCTTTCTTT. V gene TRBV10-1 combines with J gene TRBJ1-1; TRBD1 agrees at 7 bases. Trimming removed 6 bases from V and 1 base from J; junction bases left unmatched: 2. Germline CDR1 reads WNHNN; CDR2 reads SYGVQD (reference sequence). This CDR3 contains 13 residues.

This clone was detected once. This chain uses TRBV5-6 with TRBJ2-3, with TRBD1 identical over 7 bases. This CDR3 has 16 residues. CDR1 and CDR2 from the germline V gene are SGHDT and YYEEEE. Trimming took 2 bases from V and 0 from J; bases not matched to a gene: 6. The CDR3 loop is CASSFTGVSSTDTQYF. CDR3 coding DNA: TGTGCCAGCAGCTTCACAGGGGTTTCGAGCACAGATACGCAGTATTTT.

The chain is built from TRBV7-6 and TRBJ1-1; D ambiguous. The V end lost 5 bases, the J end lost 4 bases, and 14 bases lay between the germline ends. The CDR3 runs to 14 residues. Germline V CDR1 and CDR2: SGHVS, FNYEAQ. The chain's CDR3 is CASSPQRFGTEAFF. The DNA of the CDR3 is TGTGCCAGCAGCCCACAGCGGTTTGGCACTGAAGCTTTCTTT.

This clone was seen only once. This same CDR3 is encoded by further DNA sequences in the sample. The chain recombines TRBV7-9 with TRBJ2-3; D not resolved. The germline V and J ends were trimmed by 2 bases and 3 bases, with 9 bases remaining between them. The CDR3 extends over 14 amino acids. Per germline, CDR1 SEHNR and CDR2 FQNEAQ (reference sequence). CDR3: CASSLTAPTDTQYF. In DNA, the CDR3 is TGTGCCAGCAGCTTAACAGCTCCTACAGATACGCAGTATTTT.

The CDR3 spells CASSSYSGRTFEQYF. In DNA, the CDR3 is TGTGCCAGCAGCTCCTATAGCGGGCGAACTTTCGAGCAGTACTTC. The chain is built from TRBV5-4 and TRBJ2-7, with TRBD2 matching 7 bases. The CDR3 loop spans 15 amino acids. Per germline, CDR1 SGHNT and CDR2 YYREEE (reference sequence). V gave up 3 bases and J gave up 6 bases; unmatched junction bases: 12.

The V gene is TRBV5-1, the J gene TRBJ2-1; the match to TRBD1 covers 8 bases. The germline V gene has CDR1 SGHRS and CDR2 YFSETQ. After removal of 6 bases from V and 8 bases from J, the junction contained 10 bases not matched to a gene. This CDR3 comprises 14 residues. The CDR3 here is CASTLEDRVYEQFF. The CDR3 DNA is TGCGCCAGCACCCTGGAGGACAGGGTATATGAGCAGTTCTTC.

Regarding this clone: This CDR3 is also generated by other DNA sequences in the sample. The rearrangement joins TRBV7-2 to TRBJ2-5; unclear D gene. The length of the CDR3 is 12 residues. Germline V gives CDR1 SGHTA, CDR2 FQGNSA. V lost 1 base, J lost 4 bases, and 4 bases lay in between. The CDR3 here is CASSLDGETQYF. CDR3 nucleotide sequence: TGTGCCAGCAGCTTAGACGGAGAGACCCAGTACTTC.

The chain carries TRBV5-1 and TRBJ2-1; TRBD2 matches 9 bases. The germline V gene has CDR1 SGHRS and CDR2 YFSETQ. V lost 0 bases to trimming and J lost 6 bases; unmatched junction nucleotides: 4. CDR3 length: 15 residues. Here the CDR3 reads CASSLAAGGGNEQFF. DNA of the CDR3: TGCGCCAGCAGCTTGGCTGCGGGAGGGGGCAATGAGCAGTTCTTC.

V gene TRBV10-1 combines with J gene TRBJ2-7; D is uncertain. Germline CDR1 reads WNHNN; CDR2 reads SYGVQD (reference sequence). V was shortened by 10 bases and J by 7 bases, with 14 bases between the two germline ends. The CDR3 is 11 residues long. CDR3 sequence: CATGSPIEQYF. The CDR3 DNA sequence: TGCGCCACCGGATCGCCAATTGAGCAGTACTTC.

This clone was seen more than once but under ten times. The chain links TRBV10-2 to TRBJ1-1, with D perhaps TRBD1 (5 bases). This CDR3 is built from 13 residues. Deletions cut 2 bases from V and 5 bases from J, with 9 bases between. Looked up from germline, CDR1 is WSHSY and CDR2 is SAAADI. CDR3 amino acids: CASSELGRTEAFF. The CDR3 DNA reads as TGCGCCAGCAGTGAGCTGGGGCGAACTGAAGCTTTCTTT.

Written as DNA, the CDR3 is TGTGCCAGCTCAAAGATGGCAGGGCTTAACTATGGCTACACCTTC. It translates to CASSKMAGLNYGYTF. The J gene is TRBJ1-2, the V gene TRBV27, with D maybe TRBD1 (5 bases). CDR3 length: 15 amino acids. V lost 8 bases to trimming and J lost 1 base, with 17 bases between them. CDR1 and CDR2 from the germline V gene are MNHEY and SMNVEV (reference sequence).

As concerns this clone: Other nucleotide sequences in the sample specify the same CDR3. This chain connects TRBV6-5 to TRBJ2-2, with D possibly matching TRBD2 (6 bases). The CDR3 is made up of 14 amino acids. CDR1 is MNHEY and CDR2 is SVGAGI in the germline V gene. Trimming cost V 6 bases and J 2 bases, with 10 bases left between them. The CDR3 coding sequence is TGTGCCAGCAGCCCCGGGACTAACACCGGGGAGCTGTTTTTT. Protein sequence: CASSPGTNTGELFF.